This T cell receptor (beta chain) was captured by sequencing in a study of OX40 agonist ivuxolimab in advanced cancers. V dropped 9 bases and J dropped 2 bases, with 14 bases sitting between them. Germline CDR1 SEHNR, CDR2 FQNEAQ (reference sequence). There are 14 residues in the CDR3. The data were produced by immunoSEQ multiplex PCR, yet TCRdb's version contains in-frame clones alone and is incomplete. The table lists 48,000 or so clones, 90% to 95% of them singletons, with roughly 12% in the top ten. The sample consisted of CD4+ or CD8+ T cells sorted from blood, taken in a trial of the OX40 agonist ivuxolimab. The chain couples TRBV7-9 to TRBJ1-3; no clear D. The source of this sequence is an adult with an advanced solid tumor such as melanoma, head and neck, liver or kidney cancer. DNA of the CDR3: TGTGCCAGAATGAGACGGTCCACTGGAAACACCATATATTTT. This sequence encodes CARMRRSTGNTIYF.